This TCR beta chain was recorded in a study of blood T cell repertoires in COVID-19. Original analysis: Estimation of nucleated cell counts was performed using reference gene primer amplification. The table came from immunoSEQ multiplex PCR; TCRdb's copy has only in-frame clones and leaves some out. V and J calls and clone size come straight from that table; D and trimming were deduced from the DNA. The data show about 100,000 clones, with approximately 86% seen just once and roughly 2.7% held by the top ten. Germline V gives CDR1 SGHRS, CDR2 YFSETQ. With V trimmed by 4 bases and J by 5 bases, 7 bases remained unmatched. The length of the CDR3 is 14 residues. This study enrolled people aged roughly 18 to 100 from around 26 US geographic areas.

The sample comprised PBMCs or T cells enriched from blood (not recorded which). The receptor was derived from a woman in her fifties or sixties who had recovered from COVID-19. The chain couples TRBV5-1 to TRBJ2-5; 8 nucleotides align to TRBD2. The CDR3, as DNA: TGCGCCAGCAGCCCCGGGACTAGTGGCGAGACCCAGTACTTC. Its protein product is CASSPGTSGETQYF. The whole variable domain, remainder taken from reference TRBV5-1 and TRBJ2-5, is KAGVTQTPRYLIKTRGQQVTLSCSPISGHRSVSWYQQTPGQGLQFLFEYFSETQRNKGNFPGRFSGRQFSNSRSEMNVSTLELGDSALYLCASSPGTSGETQYFGPGTRLLVL.